This passage covers 10 T cell receptor beta chains from one sample sequenced in a study of blood T cell repertoires in COVID-19. Method: immunoSEQ multiplex PCR; TCRdb's copy keeps in-frame clones and lacks some. Of roughly 130,000 clones listed, about 88% were seen once; the top ten hold roughly 5%. Material: peripheral blood. The receptors were sampled from a man between 60 and 70 years old with COVID-19, enrolled during active disease.

The chain joins TRBV19 to TRBJ2-1; 7 bases line up with TRBD1. Germline V gene data show CDR1 as LNHDA and CDR2 as SQIVND (reference sequence). The CDR3 consists of 16 residues. V gave up 5 bases and J gave up 0 bases; unmatched junction bases: 7. The CDR3 loop is CASSPWTGGSYNEQFF. The DNA for the CDR3 is TGTGCCAGTAGTCCATGGACAGGAGGCTCCTACAATGAGCAGTTCTTC. Full variable domain (rest looked up from reference TRBV19 and TRBJ2-1): DGGITQSPKYLFRKEGQNVTLSCEQNLNHDAMYWYRQDPGQGLRLIYYSQIVNDFQKGDIAEGYSVSREKKESFPLTVTSAQKNPTAFYLCASSPWTGGSYNEQFFGPGTRLTVL.

The chain combines TRBV5-4 with TRBJ2-3; D uncertain. In germline, CDR1 is SGHNT, CDR2 YYREEE (reference sequence). V gave up 3 bases and J gave up 4 bases, with 15 bases separating them. The CDR3 covers 15 residues. CDR3 DNA: TGTGCCAGCAGCTCGAGTCGCGGAGTTTCAGATACGCAGTATTTT. Translating gives CASSSSRGVSDTQYF.

The rearrangement links TRBV19 to TRBJ1-5, with D perhaps TRBD1 (5 bases). The CDR3 is 14 amino acids. Germline CDR1 reads LNHDA; CDR2 reads SQIVND (reference sequence). Trimming pared 9 bases from V and 1 base from J, leaving 13 bases between. This CDR3 reads CARVSRGSNQPQHF. CDR3 bases: TGTGCCAGAGTTAGTAGGGGAAGCAATCAGCCCCAGCATTTT.

The gene calls are TRBV3-1 (or the pseudogene TRBV3-2) and TRBJ1-2; 9 nucleotides agree with TRBD1. Trimming took 4 bases from V and 3 from J; bases not matched to a gene: 3. Looked up from germline, CDR1 is LGHDT and CDR2 is YNNKEL (reference sequence). The CDR3 spans 14 residues. For the CDR3, the DNA is TGTGCCAGCAGCCCACAGGGGGCGGACTATGGCTACACCTTC. Translating gives CASSPQGADYGYTF.

This clone came up a few times. V and J are TRBV11-2 and TRBJ2-7, with 7 nucleotides matching TRBD1. The CDR3 length is 16 residues. The ends lost 2 bases at V and 4 bases at J; junction bases unmatched: 11. Germline V gene sequence: CDR1 SGHAT, CDR2 FQNNGV. This CDR3 reads CASSLRRTGESYEQYF. The CDR3 DNA reads as TGTGCCAGCAGCTTACGCAGGACAGGCGAAAGTTACGAGCAGTACTTC.

V is TRBV21-1 and J is TRBJ1-1; TRBD1 was called by the table and not checked on the DNA. TRBV21-1 is termed a pseudogene. The CDR3 loop spans 16 amino acids. This CDR3 is CASIDNPDRANTEAFF. The CDR3 DNA reads TGTGCCAGCATCGACAATCCGGACAGGGCAAACACTGAAGCTTTCTTT.

The gene calls are TRBV11-1 and TRBJ2-2; tentative D call: TRBD1 (5 bases). Germline V gene sequence: CDR1 SGHAT, CDR2 FQDESV (reference sequence). The V end was cut by 5 bases, the J end by 1 base, with 11 bases between. The CDR3 covers 15 residues. CDR3 amino acids: CASSPHQGNTGELFF. CDR3 in DNA: TGTGCCAGCAGCCCACACCAGGGGAACACCGGGGAGCTGTTTTTT.

The chain is built from TRBV7-2 and TRBJ2-1, with D possibly being TRBD2 (6 bases). The germline V and J ends were trimmed by 9 bases and 3 bases, with 24 bases remaining between them. This CDR3 is built from 17 residues. Per the germline V gene, CDR1 is SGHTA and CDR2 is FQGNSA. The CDR3 here is CASQRGSGVGGYNEQFF. CDR3 DNA: TGTGCCAGTCAACGCGGGTCGGGAGTTGGGGGCTACAATGAGCAGTTCTTC.

The V and J genes are TRBV30 and TRBJ1-1; D unresolved. Trimming removed 5 bases at V and 4 bases at J, with 14 bases between. The germline V gene encodes CDR1 GTSNPN and CDR2 SVGIG (reference sequence). The CDR3 covers 13 residues. The CDR3 spells CAWALGSGTEAFF. CDR3 sequence (DNA): TGTGCCTGGGCTCTGGGAAGCGGCACTGAAGCTTTCTTT.

This chain links TRBV10-2 with TRBJ2-1; 7 bases map to TRBD1. In germline, CDR1 is WSHSY, CDR2 SAAADI. Germline trimming cut 7 bases from V and 4 bases from J; bases unmatched to any gene: 4. This CDR3 is 13 amino acids long. CDR3 coding DNA: TGCGCCAGCAATCCAGGGGGATACAATGAGCAGTTCTTC. This codes for CASNPGGYNEQFF.